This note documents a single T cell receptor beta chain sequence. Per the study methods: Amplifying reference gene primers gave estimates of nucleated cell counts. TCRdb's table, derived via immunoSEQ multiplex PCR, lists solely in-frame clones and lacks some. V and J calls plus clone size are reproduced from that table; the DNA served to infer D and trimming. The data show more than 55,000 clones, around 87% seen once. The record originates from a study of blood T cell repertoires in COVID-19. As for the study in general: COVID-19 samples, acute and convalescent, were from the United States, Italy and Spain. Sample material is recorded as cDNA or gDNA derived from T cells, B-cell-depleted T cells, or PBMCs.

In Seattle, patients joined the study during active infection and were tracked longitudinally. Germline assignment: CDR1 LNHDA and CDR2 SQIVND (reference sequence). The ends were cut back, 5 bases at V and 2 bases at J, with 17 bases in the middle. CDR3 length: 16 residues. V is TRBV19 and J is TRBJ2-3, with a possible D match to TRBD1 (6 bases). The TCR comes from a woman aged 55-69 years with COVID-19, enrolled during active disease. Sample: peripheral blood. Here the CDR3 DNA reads TGTGCCAGTAGTCCAAGGGGGACCCGCTACACAGATACGCAGTATTTT. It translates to CASSPRGTRYTDTQYF.